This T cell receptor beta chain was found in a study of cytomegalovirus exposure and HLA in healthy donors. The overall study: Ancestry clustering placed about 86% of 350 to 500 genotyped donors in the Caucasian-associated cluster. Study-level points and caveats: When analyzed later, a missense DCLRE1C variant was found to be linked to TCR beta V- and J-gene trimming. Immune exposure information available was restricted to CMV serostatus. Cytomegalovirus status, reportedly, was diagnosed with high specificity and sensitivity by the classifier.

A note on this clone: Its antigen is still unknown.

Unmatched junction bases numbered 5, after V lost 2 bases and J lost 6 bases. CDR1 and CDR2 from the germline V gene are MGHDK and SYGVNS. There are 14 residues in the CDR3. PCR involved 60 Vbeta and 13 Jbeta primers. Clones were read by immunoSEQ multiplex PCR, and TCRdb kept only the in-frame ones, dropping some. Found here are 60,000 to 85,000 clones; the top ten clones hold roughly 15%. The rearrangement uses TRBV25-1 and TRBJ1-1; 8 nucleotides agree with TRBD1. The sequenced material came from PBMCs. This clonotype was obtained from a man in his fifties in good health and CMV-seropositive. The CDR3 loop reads CASSEQGAEAEAFF. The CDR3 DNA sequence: TGTGCCAGCAGTGAACAGGGGGCGGAGGCTGAAGCTTTCTTT. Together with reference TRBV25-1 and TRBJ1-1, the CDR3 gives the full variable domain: EADIYQTPRYLVIGTGKKITLECSQTMGHDKMYWYQQDPGMELHLIHYSYGVNSTEKGDLSSESTVSRIRTEHFPLTLESARPSHTSQYLCASSEQGAEAEAFFGQGTRLTVV.